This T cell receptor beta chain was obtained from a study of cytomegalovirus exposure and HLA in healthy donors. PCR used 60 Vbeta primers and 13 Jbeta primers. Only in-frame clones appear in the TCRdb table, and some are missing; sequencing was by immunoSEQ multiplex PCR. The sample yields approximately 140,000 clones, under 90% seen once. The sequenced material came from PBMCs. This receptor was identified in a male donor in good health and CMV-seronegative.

The CDR3: CAWSVQPDTQYF. The CDR3 DNA follows: TGTGCCTGGAGTGTACAGCCAGATACGCAGTATTTT. The rearrangement links TRBV30 to TRBJ2-3; D not certain. V was cut by 0 bases and J by 4 bases, with 5 bases left in between. CDR3 length equals 12 residues. Looked up from germline, CDR1 is GTSNPN and CDR2 is SVGIG (reference sequence).